The rows below give T cell receptor beta chains drawn from one sample of a study of beta chain features in type 1 diabetes. Sequencing used immunoSEQ multiplex PCR; TCRdb keeps in-frame clones, though not all of them. The table includes over 90,000 clones, under 30% detected once. The sample consisted of central memory CD4+ T cells from blood. The receptor set was obtained from a young woman with type 1 diabetes. CDR3s include the opening cysteine and the closing phenylalanine or tryptophan. A D gene is named only where the DNA matches it firmly. Clone size is stated in some rows and not others, as once, few, many or a class when expanded.

V,D,size,J,DNA,CDR3
TRBV29-1,TRBD2,-,TRBJ2-1,TGCAGCGTTGGGGGGGTAGCGGGATGGGCAAGTGAGCAGTTCTTC,CSVGGVAGWASEQFF
TRBV27,-,-,TRBJ2-7,TGTGCCAGCAGTTTCTCCGACTTCGCCCTTCGGGAGCAGTACTTC,CASSFSDFALREQYF
TRBV28,-,-,TRBJ2-7,TGTGCCAGCAGGAGGGGGGGACAGGACTACGAGCAGTACTTC,CASRRGGQDYEQYF
TRBV9,TRBD1,-,TRBJ1-2,TGTGCCAGCAGCGCAGGACAGGGGGCGGTGGGCTACACCTTC,CASSAGQGAVGYTF
TRBV30,-,-,TRBJ2-2,TGTGCCTGGAGATATAAGACAACGAACACCGGGGAGCTGTTTTTT,CAWRYKTTNTGELFF
TRBV27,TRBD1,-,TRBJ1-5,TGTGCCAGCAGGCCGACGGCGGGACAGGGAAATCAGCCCCAGCATTTT,CASRPTAGQGNQPQHF
TRBV29-1,TRBD2,few,TRBJ2-2,TGCAGCGTTCTCCGGCTAGCGGGGACCGGGGAGCTGTTTTTT,CSVLRLAGTGELFF
TRBV19,-,-,TRBJ2-3,TGTGCCAGTAGTATCCTTGGAGGGCGCGGCACAGATACGCAGTATTTT,CASSILGGRGTDTQYF
TRBV7-2,-,-,TRBJ2-5,TGTGCCAGCAGCTTTTGGACGGGGACTCCGGGCGGAGAGACCCAGTACTTC,CASSFWTGTPGGETQYF
TRBV28,TRBD2,-,TRBJ2-1,TGTGCCAGCAGTTTGGGGAGAGGGAGGGGAGAAAATGAGCAGTTCTTC,CASSLGRGRGENEQFF
TRBV6-5,TRBD1,few,TRBJ1-5,TGTGCCAGCAGTGACAGGGGTAGCCAGCCCCAGCATTTT,CASSDRGSQPQHF
TRBV18,TRBD1,-,TRBJ2-3,TGTGCCAGCTCGTTACAGGGGCAGACAGATACGCAGTATTTT,CASSLQGQTDTQYF
TRBV28,-,-,TRBJ1-2,TGTGCCAGCAGTTCCCGTTATGGCTACACCTTC,CASSSRYGYTF
TRBV6-6,TRBD1,-,TRBJ1-1,TGTGCCAGCAATACCCAACAGGGGAGGACGACTGAAGCTTTCTTT,CASNTQQGRTTEAFF
TRBV29-1,-,-,TRBJ2-7,TGCAGCGCCTCCCTCGGGACTTCTGTCCGGGAGCAGTACTTC,CSASLGTSVREQYF
TRBV14,-,few,TRBJ1-1,TGTGCCAGCAGACTTCAGGGAACGGTCGGTGAAGCTTTCTTT,CASRLQGTVGEAFF
TRBV7-7,-,-,TRBJ2-6,TGTGCCAGCAGCTTGGGGCACTCTGGGGCCAACGTCCTGACTTTC,CASSLGHSGANVLTF
TRBV6-5,TRBD1,-,TRBJ1-2,TGTGCCAGCAGAAGGACAGGCTTTAACTATGGCTACACCTTC,CASRRTGFNYGYTF
TRBV6-5,TRBD2,-,TRBJ2-7,TGTGCCAGCAGTTTAGCGGGAGGTACCTACGAGCAGTACTTC,CASSLAGGTYEQYF
TRBV30,-,few,TRBJ1-5,TGTGCCTGGAGTACAGGGAACAATCAGCCCCAGCATTTT,CAWSTGNNQPQHF
TRBV28,-,-,TRBJ2-2,TGTGCCAGCAGGGTCACCCCGAGGACAGCCGGGGAGCTGTTTTTT,CASRVTPRTAGELFF
TRBV7-9,-,-,TRBJ2-7,TGTGCCAGCAGCGGCCCCCGGGCCTACGAGCAGTACTTC,CASSGPRAYEQYF
TRBV6-6,-,-,TRBJ2-5,TGTGCCAGCAGTTACTCGGCTAGCCCCGGGACCCAGTACTTC,CASSYSASPGTQYF
TRBV2,-,-,TRBJ2-2,TGTGCCAGCAGAGAGACCGGGGAGCTGTTTTTT,CASRETGELFF
TRBV30,-,-,TRBJ1-2,TGTGCCTGGAGTAACCGGGTAGGGAGTGGCTACACCTTC,CAWSNRVGSGYTF
TRBV19,-,-,TRBJ2-1,TGTGCCAGTAGTATTTCGAAGGGGGCGGGATACAATGAGCAGTTCTTC,CASSISKGAGYNEQFF
TRBV7-3,-,-,TRBJ2-7,TGTGCCAGCAGCCCCGAACGGGGATACGAGCAGTACTTC,CASSPERGYEQYF
TRBV15,-,few,TRBJ2-3,TGTGCCACCAGCAGAGATCGAGGGACAGATACGCAGTATTTT,CATSRDRGTDTQYF